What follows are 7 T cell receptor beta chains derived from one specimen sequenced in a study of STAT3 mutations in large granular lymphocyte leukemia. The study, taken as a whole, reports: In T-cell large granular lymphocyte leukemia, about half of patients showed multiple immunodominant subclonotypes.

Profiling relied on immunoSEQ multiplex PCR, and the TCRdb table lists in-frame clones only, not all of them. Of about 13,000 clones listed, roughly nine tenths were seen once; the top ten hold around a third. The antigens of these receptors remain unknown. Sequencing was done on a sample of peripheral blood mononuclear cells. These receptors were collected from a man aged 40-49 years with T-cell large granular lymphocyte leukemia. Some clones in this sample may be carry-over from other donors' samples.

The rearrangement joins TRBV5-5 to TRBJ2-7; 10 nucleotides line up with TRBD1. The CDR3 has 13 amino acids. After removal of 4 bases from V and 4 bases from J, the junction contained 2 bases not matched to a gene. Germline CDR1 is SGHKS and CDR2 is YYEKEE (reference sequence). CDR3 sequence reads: CASSRQGAYEQYF. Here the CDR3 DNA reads TGTGCCAGCAGCCGACAGGGGGCTTACGAGCAGTACTTC.

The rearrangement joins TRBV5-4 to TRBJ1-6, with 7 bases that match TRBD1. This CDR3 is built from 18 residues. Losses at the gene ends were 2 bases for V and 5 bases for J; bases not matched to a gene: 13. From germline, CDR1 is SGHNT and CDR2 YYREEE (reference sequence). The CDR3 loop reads CASSFGDDRDIDNSPLHF. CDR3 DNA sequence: TGTGCCAGCAGCTTTGGGGATGACAGGGATATTGATAATTCACCCCTCCACTTT.

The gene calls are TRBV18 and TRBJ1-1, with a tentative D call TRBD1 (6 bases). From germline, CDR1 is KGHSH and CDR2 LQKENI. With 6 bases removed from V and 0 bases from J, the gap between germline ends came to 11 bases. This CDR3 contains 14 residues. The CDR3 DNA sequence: TGTGCCAGCTCCAGAGACAGGCTGAACACTGAAGCTTTCTTT. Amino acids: CASSRDRLNTEAFF.

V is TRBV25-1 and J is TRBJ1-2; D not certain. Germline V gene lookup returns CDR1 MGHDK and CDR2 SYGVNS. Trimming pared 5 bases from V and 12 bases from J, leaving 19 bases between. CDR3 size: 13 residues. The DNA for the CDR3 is TGTGCCAGCAGTTACTCCCCGGACGGCCCCAACACCTTC. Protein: CASSYSPDGPNTF.

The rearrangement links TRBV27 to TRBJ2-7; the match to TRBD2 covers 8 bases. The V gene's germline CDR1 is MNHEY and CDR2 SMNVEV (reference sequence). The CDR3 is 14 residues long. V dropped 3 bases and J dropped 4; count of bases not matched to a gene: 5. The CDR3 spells CASSLRGADYEQYF. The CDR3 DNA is TGTGCCAGCAGTTTGCGGGGGGCTGATTACGAGCAGTACTTC.

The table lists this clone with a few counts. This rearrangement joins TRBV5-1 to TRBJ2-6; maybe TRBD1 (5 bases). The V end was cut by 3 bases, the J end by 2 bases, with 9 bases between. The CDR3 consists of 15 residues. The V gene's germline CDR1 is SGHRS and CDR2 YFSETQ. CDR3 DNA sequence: TGCGCCAGCAGCTGGAAGGGGACTGGGGCCAACGTCCTGACTTTC. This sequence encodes CASSWKGTGANVLTF.

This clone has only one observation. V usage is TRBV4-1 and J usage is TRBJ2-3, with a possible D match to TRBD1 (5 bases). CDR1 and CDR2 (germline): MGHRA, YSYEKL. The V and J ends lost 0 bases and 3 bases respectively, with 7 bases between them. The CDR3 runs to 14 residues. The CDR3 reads CASSQEGLTDTQYF. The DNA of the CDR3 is TGCGCCAGCAGCCAAGAGGGGCTGACAGATACGCAGTATTTT.